These 20 T cell receptor beta chains were sequenced from one sample in a study of blood T cell repertoires in COVID-19. Libraries were prepared by immunoSEQ multiplex PCR; TCRdb keeps only in-frame clonotypes and omits some of them. Found here are under 200,000 clones, 85% to 90% of them singletons; the top ten hold 10% to 11%. The sample was peripheral blood. The receptors come from a woman aged 55 to 70 with COVID-19, enrolled during active disease.

The chain carries TRBV27 and TRBJ1-1, with TRBD1 matching 7 bases. The CDR3 has 14 residues. Germline CDR1 and CDR2: MNHEY and SMNVEV (reference sequence). After removal of 7 bases from V and 3 bases from J, the junction contained 8 bases not matched to a gene. CDR3 coding DNA: TGTGCCAGCACCCTGACAGGGTCGGACACTGAAGCTTTCTTT. Translation gives CASTLTGSDTEAFF.

The chain carries TRBV9 and TRBJ2-7; D remains unclear. The V end was cut by 0 bases, the J end by 1 base, with 11 bases between. Per germline, CDR1 SGDLS and CDR2 YYNGEE. This CDR3 is built from 15 residues. CDR3 region: CASSVDLAVSYEQYF. For the CDR3, the DNA is TGTGCCAGCAGCGTAGATTTAGCAGTTTCCTACGAGCAGTACTTC.

This clone was recorded once. The chain has TRBV18 and TRBJ2-7, with 8 positions matching TRBD2. V trimming: 6 bases; J trimming: 2 bases; junction bases outside the gene matches: 9. The CDR3 extends over 15 amino acids. Germline CDR1 and CDR2: KGHSH and LQKENI. CDR3 sequence: CASSVVRGLAYEQYF. In DNA, the CDR3 is TGTGCCAGCTCCGTTGTGAGGGGACTAGCCTACGAGCAGTACTTC.

This chain links TRBV25-1 with TRBJ2-2; the D is unclear. Germline V gene data show CDR1 as MGHDK and CDR2 as SYGVNS. Trimming took 4 bases from V and 3 from J, leaving 6 bases between them. This CDR3 has 13 amino acids. The CDR3 loop is CASSGQHTGELFF. CDR3 nucleotides: TGTGCCAGCAGTGGACAACACACCGGGGAGCTGTTTTTT.

This clone has just one count. V and J are TRBV29-1 and TRBJ2-7, with 7 nucleotides matching TRBD1. Looked up from germline, CDR1 is SQVTM and CDR2 is ANQGSEA. The V segment lost 0 bases and the J segment 3 bases; nucleotides outside the gene matches: 8. CDR3 size: 15 residues. This CDR3 reads CSVEESARGFYEQYF. The CDR3 DNA reads TGCAGCGTTGAAGAATCGGCCAGGGGGTTCTACGAGCAGTACTTC.

The rearrangement links TRBV28 to TRBJ2-4, with D maybe TRBD1 (6 bases). Germline assignment: CDR1 MDHEN and CDR2 SYDVKM. The CDR3 runs to 16 residues. Trimming pared 2 bases from V and 1 base from J, leaving 12 bases between. This CDR3 reads CASSLRGILAKNIQYF. The CDR3 coding sequence is TGTGCCAGCAGTTTAAGGGGGATTTTGGCCAAAAACATTCAGTACTTC.

This sequence joins TRBV7-2 and TRBJ1-2, with a possible D match to TRBD1 (5 bases). This CDR3 spans 14 amino acids. Germline CDR1 SGHTA, CDR2 FQGNSA. V shed 3 bases and J shed 5 bases, with 13 bases lying between them. The CDR3 region has the DNA TGTGCCAGCAGCTTTGCAGGGCCTTTGTATGGCTACACCTTC. Translation: CASSFAGPLYGYTF. Supplemented by reference TRBV7-2 and TRBJ1-2, the full variable domain reads GAGVSQSPSNKVTEKGKDVELRCDPISGHTALYWYRQSLGQGLEFLIYFQGNSAPDKSGLPSDRFSAERTGGSVSTLTIQRTQQEDSAVYLCASSFAGPLYGYTFGSGTRLTVV.

This clone was detected a few times. The chain couples TRBV6-6 to TRBJ1-1, with D possibly being TRBD1 (6 bases). Trimming stripped 5 bases from V and 7 bases from J, with 20 bases between. This CDR3 is built from 15 residues. CDR1 MNHNY and CDR2 SVGAGI come from the germline V gene (reference sequence). CDR3 in DNA: TGTGCCAGCAGTCAAACCCAAGGGGGTGGCGGTGAAGCTTTCTTT. As protein: CASSQTQGGGGEAFF.

V is TRBV30 and J is TRBJ1-3; no reliable D call. The CDR3 loop spans 14 amino acids. V was clipped by 0 bases and J by 2 bases, with 8 bases between them. Germline assignment: CDR1 GTSNPN and CDR2 SVGIG (reference sequence). The CDR3 reads CAWSVEATGNTIYF. As DNA, the CDR3 is TGTGCCTGGAGTGTAGAAGCAACTGGAAACACCATATATTTT.

This clone has a handful of counts. This same CDR3 is encoded by further DNA sequences in the sample. The CDR3 nucleotides read TGTGCCAGCAGTTACTCTCCCGGGAACACTGAAGCTTTCTTT. It codes for CASSYSPGNTEAFF. V gene TRBV6-6 combines with J gene TRBJ1-1, with D unresolved. The ends were cut back, 0 bases at V and 1 base at J, with 6 bases in the middle. The CDR3 spans 14 residues. Germline values: CDR1 MNHNY, CDR2 SVGAGI (reference sequence).

The chain uses TRBV30 and TRBJ1-2, with D perhaps TRBD1 (6 bases). This CDR3 region has 13 residues. V lost 2 bases to trimming and J lost 4 bases, with 11 bases between them. CDR1 and CDR2 from the germline V gene are GTSNPN and SVGIG (reference sequence). CDR3 nucleotides: TGTGCCTGGAGTCAGACAGGCTCCTATGGCTACACCTTC. Its protein is CAWSQTGSYGYTF.

The chain is built from TRBV11-2 and TRBJ1-3, with D unresolved. The germline V gene encodes CDR1 SGHAT and CDR2 FQNNGV. V lost 1 base to trimming and J lost 0 bases, with 16 bases between them. The CDR3 extends over 18 amino acids. As DNA, the CDR3 is TGTGCCAGCAGCTTAGGGGTTTTCGGCAGGAACTCTGGAAACACCATATATTTT. Translation: CASSLGVFGRNSGNTIYF.

The chain carries TRBV5-1 and TRBJ2-1; 7 bases fit TRBD2. Germline CDR1 is SGHRS and CDR2 is YFSETQ. V dropped 4 bases and J dropped 2; count of bases not matched to a gene: 9. This CDR3 region has 16 residues. For the CDR3, the DNA is TGCGCCAGCAGCAGCCAGTCTAGCGGTCCCTACAATGAGCAGTTCTTC. Protein sequence: CASSSQSSGPYNEQFF.

This clone was seen a few times. V and J are TRBV24-1 and TRBJ1-5; D possibly corresponds to TRBD1 (6 bases). There are 16 residues in the CDR3. Trimming pared 4 bases from V and 3 bases from J, leaving 15 bases between. Per germline, CDR1 KGHDR and CDR2 SFDVKD. CDR3 DNA sequence: TGTGCCACCAGTGACCCCCGGGCAGGGGACAATCAGCCCCAGCATTTT. Residues: CATSDPRAGDNQPQHF.

This sequence joins TRBV19 and TRBJ1-4; D might be TRBD1 (5 bases). Germline V gene sequence: CDR1 LNHDA, CDR2 SQIVND (reference sequence). The CDR3 is 13 residues long. Trimming took off 3 bases at V and 7 bases at J, with 9 bases between the two ends. The CDR3 bases are TGTGCCAGTAGTATTCAGGGTACTGAAAAACTGTTTTTT. Protein product: CASSIQGTEKLFF. The entire variable domain, with the rest obtained from reference TRBV19 and TRBJ1-4, is as follows: DGGITQSPKYLFRKEGQNVTLSCEQNLNHDAMYWYRQDPGQGLRLIYYSQIVNDFQKGDIAEGYSVSREKKESFPLTVTSAQKNPTAFYLCASSIQGTEKLFFGSGTQLSVL.

The V and J genes are TRBV6-6 and TRBJ2-7, with 12 bases fitting TRBD2. Unmatched junction bases numbered 2, after V lost 8 bases and J lost 6 bases. CDR1 and CDR2 (germline): MNHNY, SVGAGI (reference sequence). The length of the CDR3 is 12 residues. CDR3 in DNA: TGTGCCAGCCGACTAGCGGGAGTCGAGCAGTACTTC. It specifies CASRLAGVEQYF.

The CDR3 sequence: CASSSDATSGRVYEQYF. Here the CDR3 DNA reads TGTGCCAGCAGCTCAGACGCGACTAGCGGGAGGGTCTACGAGCAGTACTTC. The chain combines TRBV7-2 with TRBJ2-7; 14 bases align to TRBD2. The CDR3 contains 17 residues. Germline lookup yields CDR1 SGHTA and CDR2 FQGNSA. After removal of 4 bases from V and 3 bases from J, the junction contained 8 bases not matched to a gene.

The chain carries TRBV5-1 and TRBJ2-2, with 7 bases fitting TRBD2. CDR3 length: 16 amino acids. Germline CDR1 SGHRS, CDR2 YFSETQ. V shed 0 bases, J shed 4 bases, and the junction held 6 bases outside the gene matches. The CDR3 region has the DNA TGCGCCAGCAGCTTGGGGGGACTACCGACCACCGGGGAGCTGTTTTTT. Translation gives CASSLGGLPTTGELFF.

The chain recombines TRBV13 with TRBJ1-4; 7 bases line up with TRBD1. Germline-derived CDR1 and CDR2 are PRHDT and FYEKMQ (reference sequence). The CDR3 extends over 15 amino acids. V lost 5 bases to trimming and J lost 3 bases; unmatched junction nucleotides: 6. The CDR3 spells CASSPRDSPNEKLFF. In DNA, the CDR3 is TGTGCCAGCAGCCCTCGGGACAGCCCTAATGAAAAACTGTTTTTT.

The CDR3 nucleotides read TGTGCCACCCCTGCCTGGGGGCTTAGTACAGATACGCAGTATTTT. This gives the protein CATPAWGLSTDTQYF. J is TRBJ2-3 and V is TRBV24-1, with D maybe TRBD1 (6 bases). V was trimmed by 9 bases and J by 3 bases, leaving 18 bases between them. Germline V gives CDR1 KGHDR, CDR2 SFDVKD. CDR3 length: 15 residues.